These 25 T cell receptor beta chains were sequenced from one sample in a study of hypomethylating agent response in myelodysplastic syndrome. TCRdb's table, derived via immunoSEQ multiplex PCR, lists solely in-frame clones and lacks some. The sample records approximately 4,500 clones, roughly 85% being singletons. The sample was bone marrow, taken before or after starting hypomethylating agent treatment for myelodysplastic syndrome (not recorded which). These receptors were collected from a human donor with myelodysplastic syndrome.

This clone was observed a few times. The rearrangement uses TRBV7-9 and TRBJ2-7; D remains unclear. Trimming removed 4 bases at V and 1 base at J, with 5 bases between. This CDR3 contains 12 residues. Per germline, CDR1 SEHNR and CDR2 FQNEAQ (reference sequence). The CDR3 DNA reads as TGTGCCAGCAGCTCCCGGTCCTACGAGCAGTACTTC. Translated: CASSSRSYEQYF.

This clone was seen just once. This chain links TRBV4-1 with TRBJ2-5; D ambiguous. The CDR3 is 13 amino acids. V was cut by 4 bases and J by 2 bases, with 8 bases left in between. Germline V lookup: CDR1 MGHRA, CDR2 YSYEKL. The CDR3 DNA is TGCGCCAGCAGCCGAGTCAGACAAGAGACCCAGTACTTC. Amino acids: CASSRVRQETQYF.

The gene calls are TRBV5-1 and TRBJ2-5, with D hard to call. The closer fit of TRBJ2-7 to the DNA end suggests the J call may be wrong. CDR1 and CDR2 (germline): SGHRS, YFSETQ. This CDR3 spans 14 amino acids. CDR3 loop: CASSLTPSRYEQYF. CDR3 coding DNA: TGCGCCAGCAGCTTGACCCCCAGTCGCTACGAGCAGTACTTC.

The CDR3 nucleotides are TGCGCCAGCAGCAGGGACCTAGAGGAGCCCCAGCATTTT. It codes for CASSRDLEEPQHF. The J gene is TRBJ1-5, the V gene TRBV5-1; weak D call: TRBD1 (5 bases). Trimming left V 4 bases short and J 8 bases short, with 13 bases between. The CDR3 length is 13 residues. The V gene's germline CDR1 is SGHRS and CDR2 YFSETQ.

This chain links TRBV19 with TRBJ2-4; a possible D gene is TRBD2 (5 bases). The germline V gene has CDR1 LNHDA and CDR2 SQIVND (reference sequence). This CDR3 comprises 12 residues. V was clipped by 9 bases and J by 7 bases, with 13 bases between them. The CDR3 DNA sequence: TGTGCCAGCGGACTGATTTCGAACATTCAGTACTTC. This codes for CASGLISNIQYF.

The table lists this clone with a few counts. CDR3 DNA sequence: TGTGCCAGCAGCCGCCTCGGAGTAGCGGGAGGGGATACGCAGTATTTT. Its translation: CASSRLGVAGGDTQYF. The chain couples TRBV7-2 to TRBJ2-3; TRBD2 matches 11 bases. The V and J ends lost 5 bases and 6 bases, in that order; junction bases with no gene match: 10. CDR1 and CDR2 from the germline V gene are SGHTA and FQGNSA. The CDR3 is 16 amino acids.

The rearrangement uses TRBV5-6 and TRBJ2-3; no reliable D call. From germline, CDR1 is SGHDT and CDR2 YYEEEE. Between the trimmed V and J ends, which lost 0 bases and 1 base, there was a span of 6 bases. This CDR3 region has 14 residues. The CDR3 region is CASSLAQGTDTQYF. In DNA form, the CDR3 reads TGTGCCAGCAGCTTGGCCCAGGGCACAGATACGCAGTATTTT.

This chain connects TRBV7-3 to TRBJ2-1; TRBD2 matches 7 bases. Germline trimming cut 5 bases from V and 3 bases from J; bases unmatched to any gene: 13. Germline CDR1 reads SGHTA; CDR2 reads FQGTGA. The CDR3 covers 17 residues. The DNA for the CDR3 is TGTGCCAGCAGCCTACCCGGACTAGGAGGAGGCTACAATGAGCAGTTCTTC. It codes for CASSLPGLGGGYNEQFF.

The V and J genes are TRBV19 and TRBJ2-5, with a possible D match to TRBD2 (5 bases). The germline CDR1 and CDR2 sequences are LNHDA and SQIVND (reference sequence). V gave up 8 bases and J gave up 3 bases, with 16 bases separating them. This CDR3 has 14 amino acids. The CDR3 coding sequence is TGTGCCAGTGCCCTGAGGGCGGCTAAAGAGACCCAGTACTTC. Translated, it gives CASALRAAKETQYF.

This chain links TRBV29-1 with TRBJ1-2; TRBD1 matches 7 bases. This CDR3 region has 13 residues. The V segment lost 3 bases and the J segment 12 bases; nucleotides outside the gene matches: 13. Germline values: CDR1 SQVTM, CDR2 ANQGSEA. CDR3 nucleotides: TGCAGCGTTGAGAAGGGGACAGTCTTTCTCCACACCTTC. As protein: CSVEKGTVFLHTF.

The rearrangement links TRBV28 to TRBJ2-6; perhaps TRBD1 as D (5 bases). Trimming took off 5 bases at V and 4 bases at J, with 12 bases between the two ends. CDR1 and CDR2 (germline): MDHEN, SYDVKM. The CDR3 length is 15 residues. The CDR3 region is CASSMQGFGANVLTF. As DNA, the CDR3 is TGTGCCAGCAGTATGCAGGGTTTCGGGGCCAACGTCCTGACTTTC.

V gene TRBV7-6 combines with J gene TRBJ1-1, with a weak D call TRBD1 (5 bases). Germline V gene data show CDR1 as SGHVS and CDR2 as FNYEAQ. This CDR3 has 15 residues. Trimming left V 1 base short and J 6 bases short, with 15 bases between. CDR3 sequence reads: CASSLGNQRGAEAFF. The CDR3 DNA is TGTGCCAGCAGCTTAGGTAACCAGCGGGGGGCTGAAGCTTTCTTT.

V gene TRBV6-1 combines with J gene TRBJ2-2, with D uncertain. V shed 2 bases and J shed 8 bases, with 15 bases lying between them. The CDR3 loop spans 15 amino acids. The germline CDR1 and CDR2 sequences are MNHNS and SASEGT. The CDR3 spells CASSENPGLAGELFF. As DNA, the CDR3 is TGTGCCAGCAGTGAAAATCCCGGATTGGCGGGGGAGCTGTTTTTT.

This chain joins TRBV15 and TRBJ1-1; 7 nucleotides line up with TRBD1. Germline CDR1 LNHNV, CDR2 YYDKDF (reference sequence). V shed 5 bases, J shed 3 bases, and the junction held 18 bases outside the gene matches. The CDR3 length is 18 residues. The CDR3 reads CATSSRRDSFLTYTEAFF. The CDR3 DNA is TGTGCCACCAGCTCGCGAAGGGACAGTTTTCTGACTTACACTGAAGCTTTCTTT.

The chain uses TRBV5-1 and TRBJ1-1; D possibly corresponds to TRBD1 (6 bases). Germline V gives CDR1 SGHRS, CDR2 YFSETQ. Trimming pared 3 bases from V and 0 bases from J, leaving 9 bases between. The CDR3 has 14 residues. CDR3 nucleotides: TGCGCCAGCAGCTCGGACAGCTTGAACACTGAAGCTTTCTTT. This codes for CASSSDSLNTEAFF.

The chain uses TRBV5-6 and TRBJ1-2; maybe TRBD1 (5 bases). This CDR3 has 16 residues. Trimming removed 2 bases from V and 4 bases from J, with 18 bases in between. Germline V gene data show CDR1 as SGHDT and CDR2 as YYEEEE. In DNA, the CDR3 is TGTGCCAGCAGCTTCGACCGGGGCCCACTGTCCTATGGCTACACCTTC. Protein product: CASSFDRGPLSYGYTF.

The V and J genes are TRBV18 and TRBJ1-5, with a weak D call TRBD1 (6 bases). V lost 3 bases, J lost 3 bases, and 15 bases lay in between. The CDR3 has 16 residues. CDR1 is KGHSH and CDR2 is LQKENI in the germline V gene. CDR3 sequence reads: CASSPQSHRANQPQHF. CDR3 in DNA: TGTGCCAGCTCACCGCAGTCCCACAGGGCCAATCAGCCCCAGCATTTT. The full variable domain, rest sourced from reference TRBV18 and TRBJ1-5, is NAGVMQNPRHLVRRRGQEARLRCSPMKGHSHVYWYRQLPEEGLKFMVYLQKENIIDESGMPKERFSAEFPKEGPSILRIQQVVRGDSAAYFCASSPQSHRANQPQHFGDGTRLSIL.

This sequence joins TRBV5-6 and TRBJ2-3; 12 bases map to TRBD2. The ends lost 3 bases at V and 0 bases at J; junction bases unmatched: 11. The CDR3 runs to 19 residues. The germline V gene encodes CDR1 SGHDT and CDR2 YYEEEE. CDR3 in amino acids: CASSYILLGTSGSTDTQYF. The DNA for the CDR3 is TGTGCCAGCAGCTATATCCTCTTGGGGACTAGCGGGAGCACAGATACGCAGTATTTT.

This clone was observed once. The rearrangement uses TRBV11-3 and TRBJ1-2; D uncertain. Deletions cut 3 bases from V and 1 base from J, with 6 bases between. The CDR3 has 13 amino acids. CDR1 and CDR2 (germline): SGHNT, YENEEA. The CDR3 nucleotides read TGTGCCAGCAGCTTTTACCTTAACTATGGCTACACCTTC. It yields the protein CASSFYLNYGYTF.

This chain connects TRBV9 to TRBJ2-3; 10 bases map to TRBD2. The ends lost 2 bases at V and 3 bases at J; junction bases unmatched: 3. The germline CDR1 and CDR2 sequences are SGDLS and YYNGEE. The CDR3 is made up of 15 amino acids. The CDR3 protein is CASSVGAGGTDTQYF. In nucleotides, the CDR3 is TGTGCCAGCAGCGTCGGAGCGGGGGGGACAGATACGCAGTATTTT.

This clone was recorded once. This chain links TRBV7-3 with TRBJ1-4; 7 bases align to TRBD1. Germline-derived CDR1 and CDR2 are SGHTA and FQGTGA. J gave up 7 bases and V 5 bases, and 7 bases lay outside the gene matches. The CDR3 contains 14 residues. CDR3 in amino acids: CASSRGGASEKLFF. The DNA for the CDR3 is TGTGCCAGCAGCCGAGGGGGCGCTTCTGAAAAACTGTTTTTT.

The CDR3 DNA reads as TGCGCCAGCAGCCAAGATCTAGGCGGGGCAAAGCAGTACTTC. It encodes CASSQDLGGAKQYF. The chain has TRBV4-1 and TRBJ2-7; weak D call: TRBD2 (6 bases). Between the trimmed V and J ends, which lost 0 bases and 8 bases, there was a span of 14 bases. The CDR3 contains 14 residues. Germline loops: CDR1 MGHRA, CDR2 YSYEKL.

J is TRBJ2-1 and V is TRBV7-6; 7 bases match TRBD2. V dropped 6 bases and J dropped 2; count of bases not matched to a gene: 19. Per the germline V gene, CDR1 is SGHVS and CDR2 is FNYEAQ. This CDR3 is built from 19 residues. CDR3 DNA: TGTGCCAGCAGTCTTAGGGTGGGTCTCGAGAGCGGGGCCTACAATGAGCAGTTCTTC. This codes for CASSLRVGLESGAYNEQFF.

The V gene is TRBV12-5, the J gene TRBJ2-6, with D possibly being TRBD2 (6 bases). V lost 0 bases and J 0 bases, leaving 12 bases between the germline ends. The germline gives CDR1 LGHNT, CDR2 FRNRAP. The CDR3 sequence is 18 residues long. CDR3 bases: TGTGCTAGTGGTTTGGTACCCTGGAGGGGCTCTGGGGCCAACGTCCTGACTTTC. Its protein is CASGLVPWRGSGANVLTF.

V and J are TRBV2 and TRBJ1-1; 9 positions agree with TRBD1. The CDR3 contains 15 residues. The germline gives CDR1 SNHLY, CDR2 FYNNEI. V dropped 7 bases and J dropped 1; count of bases not matched to a gene: 7. DNA for the CDR3: TGTGCCAGCAAATCGGGACAGGGAGCGAACACTGAAGCTTTCTTT. Translation gives CASKSGQGANTEAFF.